The 15 T cell receptor beta chains below all came from one sample that was sequenced in a study of blood T cell repertoires in COVID-19. The table came from immunoSEQ multiplex PCR; TCRdb's copy has only in-frame clones and leaves some out. Of about 200,000 clones listed, more than 75% are singletons. What was sequenced was PBMCs or T cells enriched from blood (not recorded which). The source is a man aged 35 to 55 with acute COVID-19.

The chain employs TRBV28 and TRBJ1-2; TRBD1 matches 7 bases. Germline-derived CDR1 and CDR2 are MDHEN and SYDVKM. V dropped 4 bases and J dropped 0; count of bases not matched to a gene: 2. The CDR3 totals 14 residues. This CDR3 reads CASSSTGPNYGYTF. CDR3 DNA sequence: TGTGCCAGCAGTTCGACAGGGCCTAACTATGGCTACACCTTC.

The rearrangement links TRBV12-3 or TRBV12-4 to TRBJ1-2, with D possibly being TRBD1 (6 bases). The V and J ends lost 6 bases and 4 bases respectively, with 12 bases between them. The CDR3 covers 13 residues. CDR3 amino acids: CASRRPQGYGYTF. The CDR3 DNA reads TGTGCCAGCAGACGGCCACAGGGCTATGGCTACACCTTC.

The rearrangement joins TRBV6-5 to TRBJ1-1; 11 positions agree with TRBD1. The trim removed 0 bases at V and 5 bases at J, leaving 2 bases unmatched. Germline loops: CDR1 MNHEY, CDR2 SVGAGI. This CDR3 comprises 15 residues. Here the CDR3 reads CASSYSGQGATEAFF. The CDR3 nucleotides are TGTGCCAGCAGTTACTCCGGACAGGGGGCGACTGAAGCTTTCTTT.

This chain links TRBV5-4 with TRBJ2-7, with a weak D call TRBD2 (5 bases). Trimming took 4 bases from V and 6 from J, leaving 17 bases between them. CDR3 length: 14 residues. Germline V gene sequence: CDR1 SGHNT, CDR2 YYREEE (reference sequence). The DNA of the CDR3 is TGTGCCAGCAGCCCCTCTTCCGGGGTAACCGAGCAGTACTTC. Protein product: CASSPSSGVTEQYF.

J is TRBJ1-1 and V is TRBV18, with TRBD1 matching over 7 bases. The V and J ends lost 10 bases and 4 bases, in that order; junction bases with no gene match: 3. The germline V gene has CDR1 KGHSH and CDR2 LQKENI. The CDR3 has 11 residues. DNA for the CDR3: TGTGCCAACGACAGGGCCACTGAAGCTTTCTTT. It yields the protein CANDRATEAFF.

This clone came up a few times. This chain joins TRBV5-3 and TRBJ2-5, with D maybe TRBD1 (6 bases). TRBV5-3 is designated an ORF whose function remains uncertain. Trimming left V 5 bases short and J 1 base short, with 12 bases between. The CDR3 extends over 14 amino acids. The CDR3, as DNA: TGTGCCAGAAGTGACGGGACACTCCAAGAGACCCAGTACTTC. It yields the protein CARSDGTLQETQYF.

DNA for the CDR3: TGTGCCAGCAGCACCCACAGGAACACTGAAGCTTTCTTT. It is translated as CASSTHRNTEAFF. This chain connects TRBV6-5 to TRBJ1-1; no definite D call. Germline loops: CDR1 MNHEY, CDR2 SVGAGI. The CDR3 spans 13 residues. V was trimmed by 6 bases and J by 1 base, leaving 9 bases between them.

The genes are TRBV5-4 and TRBJ1-6; D is unresolved. The CDR3 consists of 13 residues. The V end was cut by 4 bases, the J end by 8 bases, with 10 bases between. Germline CDR1 reads SGHNT; CDR2 reads YYREEE (reference sequence). The CDR3 region has the DNA TGTGCCAGCAGCGAGACCCGGGATTCACCCCTCCACTTT. This encodes CASSETRDSPLHF. The variable domain in full, with the rest retrieved from reference TRBV5-4 and TRBJ1-6, is ETGVTQSPTHLIKTRGQQVTLRCSSQSGHNTVSWYQQALGQGPQFIFQYYREEENGRGNFPPRFSGLQFPNYSSELNVNALELDDSALYLCASSETRDSPLHFGNGTRLTVT.

This chain connects TRBV28 to TRBJ2-2; 7 nucleotides agree with TRBD2. Trimming at V came to 5 bases and at J to 8 bases, leaving 11 bases not matched to a gene. The germline CDR1 and CDR2 sequences are MDHEN and SYDVKM. The CDR3 covers 15 residues. CDR3 nucleotides: TGTGCCAGCAGTCCGCGCCGGCGGGGGTCAGGGGAGCTGTTTTTT. This translates into CASSPRRRGSGELFF.

The V gene is TRBV7-2, the J gene TRBJ2-7, with TRBD1 matching 10 bases. This CDR3 contains 15 residues. The germline gives CDR1 SGHTA, CDR2 FQGNSA. The trim removed 1 base at V and 5 bases at J, leaving 5 bases unmatched. The CDR3 DNA follows: TGTGCCAGCAGCTTAGTCGGGACAGGGGAAGACGAGCAGTACTTC. This codes for CASSLVGTGEDEQYF.

V gene TRBV29-1 combines with J gene TRBJ1-4, with TRBD1 matching 8 bases. This CDR3 has 14 amino acids. Per the germline V gene, CDR1 is SQVTM and CDR2 is ANQGSEA. V lost 3 bases to trimming and J lost 8 bases; unmatched junction nucleotides: 8. This CDR3 is CSVDLGRGREKLFF. In DNA form, the CDR3 reads TGCAGCGTTGATTTAGGCAGGGGGCGAGAAAAACTGTTTTTT.

The V call is TRBV19, the J call TRBJ1-5; D gene unclear. The CDR3 loop spans 14 amino acids. The V gene lost 1 base and the J gene lost 1 base, with 5 bases spanning the gap. From germline, CDR1 is LNHDA and CDR2 SQIVND (reference sequence). The CDR3 sequence is CASSIAGSNQPQHF. In DNA, the CDR3 is TGTGCCAGTAGTATAGCGGGAAGCAATCAGCCCCAGCATTTT.

The chain is built from TRBV5-1 and TRBJ2-1, with D tentatively TRBD1 (5 bases). The germline CDR1 and CDR2 sequences are SGHRS and YFSETQ. The germline V and J ends were trimmed by 1 base and 4 bases, with 18 bases remaining between them. The CDR3 length is 17 residues. CDR3 in DNA: TGCGCCAGCAGCTTGTTAGGGGCCCAACCCTCTTACAATGAGCAGTTCTTC. This sequence encodes CASSLLGAQPSYNEQFF.

Only one count was recorded for this clone. The rearrangement links TRBV27 to TRBJ2-7; a possible D gene is TRBD2 (5 bases). CDR3 length equals 16 residues. Germline V gives CDR1 MNHEY, CDR2 SMNVEV (reference sequence). V gave up 5 bases and J gave up 3 bases, with 20 bases separating them. The chain's CDR3 is CASSIRPGPEGYEQYF. CDR3 coding DNA: TGTGCCAGCAGTATAAGGCCAGGCCCTGAGGGCTACGAGCAGTACTTC.

The chain carries TRBV10-3 and TRBJ2-1; D may be TRBD2 (6 bases). Germline CDR1 is ENHRY and CDR2 is SYGVKD. There are 10 residues in the CDR3. The DNA of the CDR3 is TGTGTCGCGGGGTCGAATGAGCAGTTCTTC. The encoded protein is CVAGSNEQFF.